This record covers a single TCR beta chain. CDR3 length equals 12 residues. CDR1 is SGHTA and CDR2 is FQGNSA in the germline V gene. Trimming took 6 bases from V and 7 from J; bases not matched to a gene: 3. This sample is drawn from a study of somatic mutations in cytotoxic T cells in rheumatoid arthritis. Study as a whole: The flow sorting of some V beta antibody-stained T-cell populations reached nearly 100% purity, and the sorted populations included V beta1+ cells sequenced for TCRB.

TCRdb's copy holds only in-frame clones and misses some; the assay was immunoSEQ multiplex PCR. The sample includes 13,000 to 15,000 clones, 82% seen only once; the top ten take 25% to 30%. After CD4+ and CD8+ cells were isolated by positive magnetic bead selection, their purity was checked by flow cytometry. This receptor was identified in an adult with rheumatoid arthritis. Sequencing input: CD8+ T cells sorted from blood. The chain links TRBV7-2 to TRBJ2-1; 7 nucleotides line up with TRBD1. The CDR3 region has the DNA TGTGCCAGCAGGACAGGGAGAAATGAGCAGTTCTTC. As protein: CASRTGRNEQFF.